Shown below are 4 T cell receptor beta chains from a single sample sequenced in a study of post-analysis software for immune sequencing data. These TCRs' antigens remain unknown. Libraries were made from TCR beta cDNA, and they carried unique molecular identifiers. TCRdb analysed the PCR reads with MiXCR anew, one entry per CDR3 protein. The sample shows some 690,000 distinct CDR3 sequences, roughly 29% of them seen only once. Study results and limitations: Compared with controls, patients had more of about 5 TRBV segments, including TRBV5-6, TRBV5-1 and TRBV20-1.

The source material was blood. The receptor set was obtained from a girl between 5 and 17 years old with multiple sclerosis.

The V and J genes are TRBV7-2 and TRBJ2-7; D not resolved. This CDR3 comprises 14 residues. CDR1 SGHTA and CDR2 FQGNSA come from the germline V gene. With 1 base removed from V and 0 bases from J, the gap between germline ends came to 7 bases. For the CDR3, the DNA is TGTGCCAGCAGCTTAGAAGTAGACTCCTACGAGCAGTACTTC. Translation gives CASSLEVDSYEQYF.

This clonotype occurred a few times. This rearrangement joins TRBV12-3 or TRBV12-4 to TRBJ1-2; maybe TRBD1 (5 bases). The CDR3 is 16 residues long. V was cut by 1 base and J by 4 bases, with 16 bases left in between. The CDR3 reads CASSLDSGLGVYGYTF. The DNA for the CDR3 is TGTGCCAGCAGTTTAGACAGTGGTTTAGGGGTCTATGGCTACACCTTC.

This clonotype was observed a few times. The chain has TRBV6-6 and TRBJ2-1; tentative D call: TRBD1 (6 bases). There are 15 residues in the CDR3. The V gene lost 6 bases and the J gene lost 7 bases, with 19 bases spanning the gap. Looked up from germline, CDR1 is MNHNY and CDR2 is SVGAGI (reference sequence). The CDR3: CASSRDRSGGNEQFF. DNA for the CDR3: TGTGCCAGCAGCCGAGACAGGTCTGGTGGTAATGAGCAGTTCTTC.

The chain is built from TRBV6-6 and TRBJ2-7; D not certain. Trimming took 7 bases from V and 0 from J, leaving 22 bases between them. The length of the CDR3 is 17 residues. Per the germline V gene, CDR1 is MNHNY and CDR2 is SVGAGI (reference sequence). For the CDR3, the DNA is TGTGCCAGCACGCACCCGAGAGTGGGTCGAAGCTCCTACGAGCAGTACTTC. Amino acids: CASTHPRVGRSSYEQYF.